This T cell receptor beta chain appears in the sequencing data of a study of response to subunit inactivated influenza vaccine. General study points: Authors proposed each seasonal influenza vaccination draws in few new T cells.

TCRdb ran MiXCR on the RT-PCR reads and lists one entry per CDR3 protein. The sample contains fewer than 700,000 distinct CDR3 sequences, 13% of which appear only once. This clonotype was seen only a few times. Its target is unknown. The CDR3 loop spans 14 amino acids. Germline CDR1 reads SQVTM; CDR2 reads ANQGSEA. V shed 5 bases and J shed 3 bases, with 14 bases lying between them. The input for sequencing was PBMCs from blood, taken 40 to 50 days after vaccination. The TCR originated in a man aged 50-59 years who received an inactivated influenza vaccine. The V call is TRBV29-1, the J call TRBJ2-1; possibly TRBD2 for D (5 bases). CDR3: CSVIHSGNYNEQFF. In DNA form, the CDR3 reads TGCAGCGTTATACATTCCGGGAACTACAATGAGCAGTTCTTC.